This T cell receptor (beta chain) was retrieved from a study of T-cell reconstitution after alpha-beta-depleted transplantation in children. Study outcomes and limitations: Fresh T-cell production supplied most of the T-cell counts and diversity seen one year after transplant. The high TCRbeta diversity at day 60 in some patients came from surviving recipient T cells and thymic progenitors. Reportedly, roughly two months post-transplant, alpha-beta T cells arose from several hundred expanded graft clones.

Of note for this clonotype: The antigen remains unidentified.

A TCRbeta library incorporating unique molecular identifiers was prepared. TCRdb passed the PCR reads through MiXCR, listing each CDR3 protein once. The sample holds about a million distinct CDR3 sequences, 25% to 30% seen once. Germline V gene data show CDR1 as SGHRS and CDR2 as YFSETQ. The CDR3 sequence is 14 residues long. Trimming shortened V by 1 base and J by 12 bases, and 17 bases separated the two germline ends. The chain joins TRBV5-1 to TRBJ2-1; either TRBD1 or TRBD2 may fit D (5 bases each). Material: PBMCs, mostly from graft donor cells, obtained 360 days after TCRalphabeta/CD19-depleted stem cell transplant. This receptor was identified in a boy less than two years old who had a stem cell transplant for SCID, so the T cells may come from the graft donor. The CDR3 is CASSLSDQGRVQFF. The CDR3 bases are TGCGCCAGCAGCTTGAGCGACCAGGGACGGGTGCAGTTCTTC.